A single sample gave rise to the 21 T cell receptor beta chains below, sequenced in a study of blood T cells in healthy people across ages. Primed by a sample-barcoded 5' primer and a J-beta primer mix, a second PCR proceeded for 7 to 11 cycles. TCRdb recomputed calls from the 5' RACE reads with MiXCR, one row per CDR3 protein. The sample gives 1.5 million or so distinct CDR3 sequences, under 55% of which show up once; 4% is in the top ten. Sequenced sample: blood. These receptors were obtained from a woman younger than 35 in good health.

The chain uses TRBV28 and TRBJ1-1; tentatively, D is TRBD1 (5 bases). CDR1 MDHEN and CDR2 SYDVKM come from the germline V gene. This CDR3 spans 13 amino acids. The V end lost 8 bases, the J end lost 1 base, and 11 bases lay between the germline ends. The CDR3, as DNA: TGTGCCAGCCGGGGGGGACCGAACACTGAAGCTTTCTTT. Its protein product is CASRGGPNTEAFF.

Concerning this clonotype: A much larger clone lies one base from this, so it may be a read error. The genes are TRBV9 and TRBJ2-5; 8 bases map to TRBD1. Germline V gene sequence: CDR1 SGDLS, CDR2 YYNGEE. The length of the CDR3 is 14 residues. Losses at the gene ends were 0 bases for V and 11 bases for J; bases not matched to a gene: 9. The CDR3 coding sequence is TGTGCCAGCAGCGTAGGACAGGGGAGATACGGGCAGTACTTC. This encodes CASSVGQGRYGQYF.

The chain uses TRBV11-2 and TRBJ2-7; the match to TRBD2 covers 11 bases. Unmatched junction bases numbered 8, after V lost 1 base and J lost 0 bases. The CDR3 consists of 18 residues. Per germline, CDR1 SGHAT and CDR2 FQNNGV. The CDR3 region is CASSLGLPSGGISYEQYF. CDR3 nucleotides: TGTGCCAGCAGCTTAGGCTTACCTAGCGGGGGGATCTCCTACGAGCAGTACTTC.

There are a few counts of this clonotype. The V gene is TRBV28, the J gene TRBJ2-3; D call uncertain. V was trimmed by 10 bases and J by 2 bases, leaving 19 bases between them. Looked up from germline, CDR1 is MDHEN and CDR2 is SYDVKM. The CDR3 spans 15 residues. CDR3: CATLGPPIDTDTQYF. Here the CDR3 DNA reads TGTGCCACCCTAGGCCCCCCCATCGACACAGATACGCAGTATTTT.

V is TRBV30 and J is TRBJ1-4; D perhaps matches TRBD1 (6 bases). Trimming removed 3 bases at V and 8 bases at J, with 19 bases between. Germline V CDR1 and CDR2: GTSNPN, SVGIG (reference sequence). The CDR3 sequence is 15 residues long. This CDR3 is CAWSQFGTIGEKLFF. The CDR3 region has the DNA TGTGCCTGGAGCCAATTCGGGACAATAGGGGAAAAACTGTTTTTT.

This rearrangement joins TRBV28 to TRBJ2-5; D unresolved. The germline V gene encodes CDR1 MDHEN and CDR2 SYDVKM. The CDR3 runs 12 residues. V lost 6 bases and J lost 13, with 18 bases in between. CDR3 nucleotide sequence: TGTGCCAGCAGGGTTTATGGGGATCGGTTGTACTTC. This gives the protein CASRVYGDRLYF.

This clonotype was counted a few times. This chain connects TRBV5-1 to TRBJ2-5; D is ambiguous. The CDR3 length is 14 residues. The V and J ends lost 0 bases and 5 bases respectively, with 11 bases between them. Germline V lookup: CDR1 SGHRS, CDR2 YFSETQ. The CDR3 region has the DNA TGCGCCAGCAGCTTGGTGGCTATCACCGAGACCCAGTACTTC. Translated, it gives CASSLVAITETQYF. Combining the CDR3 with reference TRBV5-1 and TRBJ2-5 gives the whole variable domain KAGVTQTPRYLIKTRGQQVTLSCSPISGHRSVSWYQQTPGQGLQFLFEYFSETQRNKGNFPGRFSGRQFSNSRSEMNVSTLELGDSALYLCASSLVAITETQYFGPGTRLLVL.

This clonotype appeared a few times. The chain is built from TRBV5-1 and TRBJ1-2; TRBD1 might be the D (6 bases). CDR3 length: 16 residues. Germline V gives CDR1 SGHRS, CDR2 YFSETQ. Trimming removed 4 bases from V and 2 bases from J, with 18 bases in between. The CDR3 coding sequence is TGCGCCAGCAGCGTAAAGCCGGGACAACTAAACTATGGCTACACCTTC. Its translation is CASSVKPGQLNYGYTF.

This clonotype has just a few counts. The rearrangement uses TRBV9 and TRBJ2-1, with D unclear. CDR1 and CDR2 (germline): SGDLS, YYNGEE. The CDR3 extends over 16 amino acids. Trimming cost V 4 bases and J 0 bases, with 14 bases left between them. CDR3 bases: TGTGCCAGCAGCCCTCAGGTTCCGGGCTCCTACAATGAGCAGTTCTTC. Its protein is CASSPQVPGSYNEQFF.

This clonotype appeared many times. The rearrangement links TRBV7-9 to TRBJ2-7; D is unclear. The CDR3 is made up of 11 amino acids. Trimming removed 6 bases from V and 0 bases from J, with 3 bases in between. Germline CDR1 reads SEHNR; CDR2 reads FQNEAQ (reference sequence). In nucleotides, the CDR3 is TGTGCCAGCAGTCTCTCCTACGAGCAGTACTTC. This codes for CASSLSYEQYF.

V and J are TRBV6-2 or TRBV6-3 and TRBJ1-1; possible D gene TRBD1, 5 bases. Trimming took 6 bases from V and 0 from J, leaving 11 bases between them. This CDR3 region has 14 residues. The germline CDR1 and CDR2 sequences are MNHEY and SVGEGT. The CDR3 sequence: CASRTLQVNTEAFF. The DNA for the CDR3 is TGTGCCAGCAGAACTTTACAGGTGAACACTGAAGCTTTCTTT.

The J gene is TRBJ2-1, the V gene TRBV12-3 or TRBV12-4; 8 bases are shared with TRBD2. V gave up 5 bases and J gave up 15 bases; unmatched junction bases: 12. The CDR3 runs 13 residues. The CDR3: CASSTLAGGLGFF. In DNA, the CDR3 is TGTGCCAGCAGTACCCTTGCGGGAGGCCTCGGGTTCTTC.

This chain links TRBV10-3 with TRBJ2-7, with D unresolved. Trimming cost V 6 bases and J 6 bases, with 12 bases left between them. The germline V gene has CDR1 ENHRY and CDR2 SYGVKD. This CDR3 is built from 12 residues. The CDR3 region is CAISRRAGEQYF. CDR3 DNA sequence: TGTGCCATCAGCAGACGAGCTGGCGAGCAGTACTTC.

This clonotype was observed a few times. The chain couples TRBV6-5 to TRBJ1-2; D is undetermined. The CDR3 loop spans 13 amino acids. The germline CDR1 and CDR2 sequences are MNHEY and SVGAGI. Trimming stripped 6 bases from V and 5 bases from J, with 13 bases between. The CDR3 protein is CASRAEGRYGYTF. CDR3 coding DNA: TGTGCCAGCAGAGCCGAGGGAAGGTATGGCTACACCTTC.

This chain connects TRBV6-5 to TRBJ2-7; 9 nucleotides line up with TRBD2. The germline gives CDR1 MNHEY, CDR2 SVGAGI. The CDR3 length is 16 residues. V trimming: 2 bases; J trimming: 7 bases; junction bases outside the gene matches: 12. For the CDR3, the DNA is TGTGCCAGCAGTTACCAATTGGGTAGCGGGGGATGGGAGCAGTACTTC. It translates to CASSYQLGSGGWEQYF.

The rearrangement joins TRBV7-9 to TRBJ1-5; 7 nucleotides align to TRBD1. The trim removed 1 base at V and 1 base at J, leaving 7 bases unmatched. CDR3 length: 17 amino acids. The germline V gene has CDR1 SEHNR and CDR2 FQNEAQ (reference sequence). The CDR3 nucleotides are TGTGCCAGCAGCTTAGGAAAGGGGGCGGGGAGCAATCAGCCCCAGCATTTT. This translates into CASSLGKGAGSNQPQHF.

The genes are TRBV4-1 and TRBJ2-5; D possibly corresponds to TRBD2 (5 bases). The closer fit of TRBJ2-7 to the DNA end suggests the J call may be wrong. This CDR3 spans 14 amino acids. Germline assignment: CDR1 MGHRA and CDR2 YSYEKL. CDR3 DNA: TGCGCCAGCAGCCAAGAACTCGGGGCCTACGAGCAGTACTTC. This sequence encodes CASSQELGAYEQYF.

This chain joins TRBV6-5 and TRBJ2-3; unclear D gene. The CDR3 is made up of 16 amino acids. Trimming cost V 0 bases and J 0 bases, with 10 bases left between them. In germline, CDR1 is MNHEY, CDR2 SVGAGI. CDR3 DNA sequence: TGTGCCAGCAGTTACTCGGGCCCGTCTAGCACAGATACGCAGTATTTT. This codes for CASSYSGPSSTDTQYF.

This clonotype was recorded a few times. The V and J genes are TRBV18 and TRBJ2-3; 12 bases match TRBD2. Germline loops: CDR1 KGHSH, CDR2 LQKENI. J was trimmed by 5 bases and V by 5 bases; bases with no gene match: 8. The CDR3 totals 16 residues. CDR3 sequence (DNA): TGTGCCAGCTCAACCCTAGCGGGGGGGCCGGAAGATACGCAGTATTTT. Amino acid sequence: CASSTLAGGPEDTQYF.

V and J are TRBV4-1 and TRBJ2-2; D gene ambiguous. This CDR3 comprises 16 residues. V was pared by 1 base and J by 0 bases, with 9 bases between. Germline loops: CDR1 MGHRA, CDR2 YSYEKL. CDR3 nucleotides: TGCGCCAGCAGCCAAGGACGCAGGACGAACACCGGGGAGCTGTTTTTT. This gives the protein CASSQGRRTNTGELFF.

The chain employs TRBV7-2 and TRBJ2-1; D may be TRBD1 (6 bases). The J call may be faulty, since TRBJ2-7 better matches the DNA end. This CDR3 spans 16 amino acids. Germline values: CDR1 SGHTA, CDR2 FQGNSA. CDR3 region: CASSLDSVSSYNEQYF. The DNA of the CDR3 is TGTGCCAGCAGCTTGGACAGTGTGAGCTCCTACAATGAGCAGTACTTC.